These 20 T cell receptor beta chains were sequenced from one sample in a study of blood T cell repertoires in COVID-19 (dated by TCRdb to 2018 to 2020). Library prep was done by the immunoSEQ multiplex PCR assay. Not all clones reach the TCRdb copy of this immuneACCESS table, which keeps in-frame sequences only. Checked studies attribute under half of the gap to unresolved V genes and leave the rest unexplained. The sample table contains roughly 330,000 clones; only one count was recorded for approximately 88% of them. Of the sample, 5% is held by the ten largest clones. The sample consisted of PBMCs or T cells enriched from blood (not recorded which). The receptors were sampled from a man aged 25 to 45 who had recovered from COVID-19.

The chain links TRBV12-3 or TRBV12-4 to TRBJ1-2; no reliable D call. V lost 3 bases and J 4 bases, leaving 9 bases between the germline ends. The CDR3 contains 13 residues. Here the CDR3 DNA reads TGTGCCAGCAGTTTCCCCAGGTTCTATGGCTACACCTTC. Protein: CASSFPRFYGYTF.

This chain uses TRBV5-4 with TRBJ1-5, with a possible D match to TRBD1 (6 bases). CDR1 SGHNT and CDR2 YYREEE come from the germline V gene (reference sequence). The ends were cut back, 2 bases at V and 5 bases at J, with 8 bases in the middle. This CDR3 is 13 amino acids long. The CDR3 protein is CASSLGGDQPQHF. The CDR3 coding sequence is TGTGCCAGCAGCTTAGGGGGGGATCAGCCCCAGCATTTT.

The chain recombines TRBV15 with TRBJ2-7; 7 bases align to TRBD2. After removal of 0 bases from V and 0 bases from J, the junction contained 14 bases not matched to a gene. Germline lookup yields CDR1 LNHNV and CDR2 YYDKDF (reference sequence). This CDR3 comprises 19 residues. The CDR3 DNA reads TGTGCCACCAGCAGAGATTCGGTGTTTCTAGCGGAGTACTCCTACGAGCAGTACTTC. Amino acid sequence: CATSRDSVFLAEYSYEQYF.

The chain links TRBV7-9 to TRBJ2-5; TRBD1 is a possible D gene (5 bases). This CDR3 spans 13 amino acids. Trimming shortened V by 2 bases and J by 5 bases, and 9 bases separated the two germline ends. Germline V gene data show CDR1 as SEHNR and CDR2 as FQNEAQ (reference sequence). CDR3 sequence reads: CASSLNGAETQYF. As DNA, the CDR3 is TGTGCCAGCAGCTTAAATGGGGCTGAGACCCAGTACTTC.

This chain uses TRBV5-1 with TRBJ2-4; 7 bases are shared with TRBD1. J was trimmed by 6 bases and V by 5 bases; bases with no gene match: 17. Germline-derived CDR1 and CDR2 are SGHRS and YFSETQ. The CDR3 runs to 17 residues. CDR3 bases: TGCGCCAGCAGAACGGGAACAGGGGAAGGGGTTGGAAACATTCAGTACTTC. The encoded protein is CASRTGTGEGVGNIQYF. The full variable domain, completed using reference TRBV5-1 and TRBJ2-4, is KAGVTQTPRYLIKTRGQQVTLSCSPISGHRSVSWYQQTPGQGLQFLFEYFSETQRNKGNFPGRFSGRQFSNSRSEMNVSTLELGDSALYLCASRTGTGEGVGNIQYFGAGTRLSVL.

In DNA, the CDR3 is TGTGCCTGGAGACAGGGGGCGGGTGAAAAACTGTTTTTT. Protein: CAWRQGAGEKLFF. The chain recombines TRBV30 with TRBJ1-4, with 9 nucleotides matching TRBD1. The trim removed 3 bases at V and 7 bases at J, leaving 3 bases unmatched. The germline V gene encodes CDR1 GTSNPN and CDR2 SVGIG (reference sequence). CDR3 length: 13 residues.

The rearrangement uses TRBV16 and TRBJ2-5, with D possibly TRBD2 on 6 matching bases. The germline V gene encodes CDR1 KGHSY and CDR2 FQNENV. The CDR3 is 14 residues long. Trimming shortened V by 0 bases and J by 5 bases, and 10 bases separated the two germline ends. Written as DNA, the CDR3 is TGTGCCAGCAGCCAATCAATGGCGGGGGAGACCCAGTACTTC. This codes for CASSQSMAGETQYF.

A single count supports this clone. The CDR3 spells CASSQETGQNQPQHF. CDR3 nucleotide sequence: TGCGCCAGCAGCCAAGAGACCGGACAGAATCAGCCCCAGCATTTT. The rearrangement links TRBV4-1 to TRBJ1-5; D possibly corresponds to TRBD1 (6 bases). CDR3 size: 15 residues. Germline loops: CDR1 MGHRA, CDR2 YSYEKL. V gave up 0 bases and J gave up 4 bases, with 10 bases separating them.

The chain couples TRBV29-1 to TRBJ2-7; a weak D match, TRBD2 (5 bases). This CDR3 comprises 13 residues. Per germline, CDR1 SQVTM and CDR2 ANQGSEA. V shed 2 bases and J shed 3 bases, with 11 bases lying between them. The CDR3 nucleotides are TGCAGCGTTGAATCCAAGGGAGACTACGAGCAGTACTTC. Protein: CSVESKGDYEQYF.

J is TRBJ1-6 and V is TRBV3-1 (or the pseudogene TRBV3-2); no definite D call. V was cut by 2 bases and J by 7 bases, with 9 bases left in between. There are 14 residues in the CDR3. Germline V gene data show CDR1 as LGHDT and CDR2 as YNNKEL (reference sequence). Written as DNA, the CDR3 is TGTGCCAGCAGCCAATCAGACACCAATTCACCCCTCCACTTT. Encoded protein: CASSQSDTNSPLHF.

This sequence joins TRBV4-2 and TRBJ1-6; D perhaps matches TRBD1 (6 bases). Deletions cut 8 bases from V and 0 bases from J, with 17 bases between. Looked up from germline, CDR1 is LGHNA and CDR2 is YNFKEQ. CDR3 length: 17 residues. The CDR3, as DNA: TGTGCCAGCGAGCGGGGGGGCGTAGGCTCCTATAATTCACCCCTCCACTTT. This gives the protein CASERGGVGSYNSPLHF.

The V and J genes are TRBV5-1 and TRBJ2-2; 7 nucleotides match TRBD2. This CDR3 has 13 amino acids. Germline CDR1 is SGHRS and CDR2 is YFSETQ. V shed 4 bases, J shed 7 bases, and the junction held 4 bases outside the gene matches. As DNA, the CDR3 is TGCGCCAGCAGCCCGATAGCGGGCGGGGAGCTGTTTTTT. This codes for CASSPIAGGELFF.

This chain uses TRBV5-6 with TRBJ2-3; a possible D gene is TRBD2 (5 bases). The CDR3 runs to 16 residues. CDR1 SGHDT and CDR2 YYEEEE come from the germline V gene. Between the trimmed V and J ends, which lost 1 base and 5 bases, there was a span of 17 bases. The CDR3 sequence: CASSLRLASRGDTQYF. The CDR3 bases are TGTGCCAGCAGCTTGAGGTTGGCTAGCAGAGGAGATACGCAGTATTTT. The complete variable domain, with remaining parts taken from reference TRBV5-6 and TRBJ2-3, reads DAGVTQSPTHLIKTRGQQVTLRCSPKSGHDTVSWYQQALGQGPQFIFQYYEEEERQRGNFPDRFSGHQFPNYSSELNVNALLLGDSALYLCASSLRLASRGDTQYFGPGTRLTVL.

V gene TRBV6-5 combines with J gene TRBJ1-5, with 7 nucleotides matching TRBD1. Looked up from germline, CDR1 is MNHEY and CDR2 is SVGAGI. The ends lost 8 bases at V and 9 bases at J; junction bases unmatched: 13. The CDR3 is 14 residues long. CDR3 sequence (DNA): TGTGCCAGCTCACTCGACAGGGATGTTGCGCCCCAGCATTTT. Its translation is CASSLDRDVAPQHF.

The rearrangement links TRBV27 to TRBJ1-6; 8 bases are a match to TRBD1. Trimming removed 6 bases from V and 2 bases from J; junction bases left unmatched: 6. Germline loops: CDR1 MNHEY, CDR2 SMNVEV (reference sequence). The CDR3 loop spans 16 amino acids. The CDR3 reads CASRTGDYTYNSPLHF. As DNA, the CDR3 is TGTGCCAGCAGGACAGGGGATTACACCTATAATTCACCCCTCCACTTT.

This clone was recorded a few times. The chain uses TRBV10-2 and TRBJ2-7; perhaps TRBD1 as D (6 bases). There are 16 residues in the CDR3. V was trimmed by 4 bases and J by 2 bases, leaving 18 bases between them. Germline V lookup: CDR1 WSHSY, CDR2 SAAADI. CDR3 protein: CASSGPRQDQPYEQYF. In nucleotides, the CDR3 is TGCGCCAGCAGTGGGCCCCGACAGGACCAACCCTACGAGCAGTACTTC.

The genes are TRBV7-9 and TRBJ2-2, with 11 bases identical to TRBD2. The CDR3 totals 18 residues. Germline CDR1 reads SEHNR; CDR2 reads FQNEAQ (reference sequence). V shed 1 base, J shed 2 bases, and the junction held 6 bases outside the gene matches. DNA of the CDR3: TGTGCCAGCAGCTTAGAACTAGCGGGGGCCTATAACACCGGGGAGCTGTTTTTT. Residues: CASSLELAGAYNTGELFF.

This clone was recorded only once. Here the CDR3 DNA reads TGCGCCAGCAGTCTCAAGCCGACCGGGGAGCTGTTTTTT. It specifies CASSLKPTGELFF. This chain joins TRBV10-1 and TRBJ2-2; D is ambiguous. The germline CDR1 and CDR2 sequences are WNHNN and SYGVQD (reference sequence). The CDR3 length is 13 residues. Between the trimmed V and J ends, which lost 5 bases and 5 bases, there was a span of 9 bases.

The V call is TRBV7-2, the J call TRBJ2-3, with 8 bases aligning to TRBD2. Looked up from germline, CDR1 is SGHTA and CDR2 is FQGNSA. This CDR3 contains 14 residues. V shed 5 bases, J shed 3 bases, and the junction held 4 bases outside the gene matches. CDR3 sequence: CASSHGGATDTQYF. The CDR3 nucleotides read TGTGCCAGCAGCCACGGGGGGGCAACAGATACGCAGTATTTT.

The CDR3 region is CASKQTGELFF. CDR3 DNA sequence: TGTGCCAGTAAACAAACCGGGGAGCTGTTTTTT. The chain recombines TRBV19 with TRBJ2-2; D remains unclear. V lost 7 bases to trimming and J lost 5 bases, with 5 bases between them. The CDR3 has 11 amino acids. Germline V lookup: CDR1 LNHDA, CDR2 SQIVND (reference sequence). The entire variable domain, with the rest obtained from reference TRBV19 and TRBJ2-2, is as follows: DGGITQSPKYLFRKEGQNVTLSCEQNLNHDAMYWYRQDPGQGLRLIYYSQIVNDFQKGDIAEGYSVSREKKESFPLTVTSAQKNPTAFYLCASKQTGELFFGEGSRLTVL.